This TCR beta chain was captured in a study of molecular identifiers for immune sequencing clone quantification. Sorted cell numbers of about 18,000 to 1,000,000, with 10%, 30% or 50% RNA, served as input for naive CD8 libraries. Notes on the study in general: Clones above 20 RNA copies contained over 97% of effector molecules and under 1% of naive molecules.

The CDR3 is 14 amino acids. V was cut by 4 bases and J by 4 bases, with 13 bases left in between. Germline V gene lookup returns CDR1 SEHNR and CDR2 FQNEAQ (reference sequence). The sample holds many counts of this clonotype. Its antigen is not identified. Previously reported methods and listed TCR primers produced the bulk TCR libraries. TCRdb itself ran the PCR reads through MiXCR, one entry per CDR3 protein. This table holds about 330,000 distinct CDR3 sequences, roughly a quarter found once. The receptor was isolated from a human donor in good health. Some libraries in this study had Jurkat cell RNA spiked in. Specimen: naive CD8+ T cells from blood, with Jurkat cell RNA spiked in. Regarding subset: FACS-sorted CD8+CD4-CCR7+CD45RA+ naive T cells. The chain uses TRBV7-9 and TRBJ1-2, with D perhaps matching TRBD1 (6 bases). CDR3 in amino acids: CASSSPGAIYGYTF. CDR3 DNA: TGTGCCAGCAGCTCTCCAGGGGCGATCTATGGCTACACCTTC.